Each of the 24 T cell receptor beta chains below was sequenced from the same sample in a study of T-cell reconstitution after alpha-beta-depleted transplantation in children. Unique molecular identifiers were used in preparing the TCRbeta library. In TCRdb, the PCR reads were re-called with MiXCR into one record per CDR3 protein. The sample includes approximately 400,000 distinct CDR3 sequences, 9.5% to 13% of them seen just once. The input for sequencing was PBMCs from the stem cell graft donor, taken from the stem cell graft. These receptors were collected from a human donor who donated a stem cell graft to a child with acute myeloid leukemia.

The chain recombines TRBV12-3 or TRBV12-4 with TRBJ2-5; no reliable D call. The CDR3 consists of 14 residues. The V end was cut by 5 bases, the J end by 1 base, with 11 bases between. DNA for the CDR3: TGTGCCAGCAGTGCCAGCGCCGGCCAAGAGACCCAGTACTTC. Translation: CASSASAGQETQYF.

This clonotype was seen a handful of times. CDR3 coding DNA: TGCGCCAGCAGACCCGACACCAATAGCAATCAGCCCCAGCATTTT. This encodes CASRPDTNSNQPQHF. V is TRBV5-1 and J is TRBJ1-5, with D hard to call. This CDR3 is built from 15 residues. Trimming removed 5 bases at V and 0 bases at J, with 12 bases between. CDR1 is SGHRS and CDR2 is YFSETQ in the germline V gene. Combining the CDR3 with reference TRBV5-1 and TRBJ1-5 gives the whole variable domain KAGVTQTPRYLIKTRGQQVTLSCSPISGHRSVSWYQQTPGQGLQFLFEYFSETQRNKGNFPGRFSGRQFSNSRSEMNVSTLELGDSALYLCASRPDTNSNQPQHFGDGTRLSIL.

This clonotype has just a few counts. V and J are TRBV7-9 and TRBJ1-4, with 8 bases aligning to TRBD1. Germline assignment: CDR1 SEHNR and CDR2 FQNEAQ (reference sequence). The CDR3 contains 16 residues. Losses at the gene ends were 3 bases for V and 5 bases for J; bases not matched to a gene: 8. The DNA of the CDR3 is TGTGCCAGCAGCTTTCGACAGGGGTCGACCAATGAAAAACTGTTTTTT. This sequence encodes CASSFRQGSTNEKLFF.

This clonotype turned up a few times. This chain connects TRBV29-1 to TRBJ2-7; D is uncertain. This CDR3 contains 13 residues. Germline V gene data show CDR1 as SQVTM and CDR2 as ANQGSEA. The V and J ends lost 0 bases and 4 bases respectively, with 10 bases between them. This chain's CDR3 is CSVEDRIGYEQYF. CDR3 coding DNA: TGCAGCGTTGAAGATAGGATAGGTTACGAGCAGTACTTC.

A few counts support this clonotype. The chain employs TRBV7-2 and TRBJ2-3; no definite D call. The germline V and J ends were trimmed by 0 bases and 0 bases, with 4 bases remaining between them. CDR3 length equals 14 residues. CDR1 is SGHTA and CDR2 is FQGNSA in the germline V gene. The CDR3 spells CASSLAFSTDTQYF. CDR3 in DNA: TGTGCCAGCAGCTTAGCGTTCAGCACAGATACGCAGTATTTT.

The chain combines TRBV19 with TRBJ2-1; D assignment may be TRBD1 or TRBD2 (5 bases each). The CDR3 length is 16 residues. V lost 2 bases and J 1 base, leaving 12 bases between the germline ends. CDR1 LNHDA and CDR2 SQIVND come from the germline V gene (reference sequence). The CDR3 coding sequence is TGTGCCAGTAGTATAAACGAGGGGAAATCCTACAATGAGCAGTTCTTC. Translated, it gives CASSINEGKSYNEQFF.

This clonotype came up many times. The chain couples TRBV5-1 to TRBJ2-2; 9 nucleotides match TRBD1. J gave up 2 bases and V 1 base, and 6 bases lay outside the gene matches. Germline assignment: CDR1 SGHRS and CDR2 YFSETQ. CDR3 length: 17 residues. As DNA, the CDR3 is TGCGCCAGCAGCTTGTTAGGACAGGGGATAAACACCGGGGAGCTGTTTTTT. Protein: CASSLLGQGINTGELFF.

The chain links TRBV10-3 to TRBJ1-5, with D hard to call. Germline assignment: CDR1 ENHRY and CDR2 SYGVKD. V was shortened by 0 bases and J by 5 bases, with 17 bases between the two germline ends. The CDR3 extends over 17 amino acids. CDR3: CAISESTVPRGYQPQHF. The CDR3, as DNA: TGTGCCATCAGTGAGTCGACGGTCCCGAGAGGTTATCAGCCCCAGCATTTT.

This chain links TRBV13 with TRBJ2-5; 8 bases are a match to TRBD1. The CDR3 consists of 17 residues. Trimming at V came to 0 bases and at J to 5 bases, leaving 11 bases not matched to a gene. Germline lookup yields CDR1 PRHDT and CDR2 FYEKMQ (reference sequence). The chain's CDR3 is CASSLGRGQGSHETQYF. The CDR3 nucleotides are TGTGCCAGCAGCTTAGGGCGCGGACAGGGTTCTCACGAGACCCAGTACTTC.

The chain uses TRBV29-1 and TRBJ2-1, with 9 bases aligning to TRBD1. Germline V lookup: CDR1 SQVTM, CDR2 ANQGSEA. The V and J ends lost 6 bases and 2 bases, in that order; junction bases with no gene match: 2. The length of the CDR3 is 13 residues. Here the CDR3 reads CSVGQGTYNEQFF. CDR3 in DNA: TGCAGCGTAGGACAGGGGACCTACAATGAGCAGTTCTTC.

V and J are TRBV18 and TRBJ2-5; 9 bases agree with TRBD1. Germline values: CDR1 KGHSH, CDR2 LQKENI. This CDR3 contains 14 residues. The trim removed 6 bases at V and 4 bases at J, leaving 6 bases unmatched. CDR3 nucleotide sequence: TGTGCCAGCTCCGGACAGGGGCGACGAGAGACCCAGTACTTC. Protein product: CASSGQGRRETQYF.

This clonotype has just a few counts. The CDR3, as DNA: TGTGCCACCACGTCGTTCATGAACACTGAAGCTTTCTTT. It codes for CATTSFMNTEAFF. The rearrangement uses TRBV15 and TRBJ1-1; no firm D call. V lost 7 bases, J lost 0 bases, and 9 bases lay in between. Germline-derived CDR1 and CDR2 are LNHNV and YYDKDF (reference sequence). The CDR3 totals 13 residues.

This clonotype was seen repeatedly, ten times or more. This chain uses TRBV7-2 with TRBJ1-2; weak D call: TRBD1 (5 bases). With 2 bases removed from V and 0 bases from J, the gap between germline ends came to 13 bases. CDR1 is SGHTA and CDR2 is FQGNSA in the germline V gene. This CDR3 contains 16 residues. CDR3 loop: CASSLRLGGANYGYTF. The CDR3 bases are TGTGCCAGCAGCTTACGTTTGGGGGGGGCTAACTATGGCTACACCTTC.

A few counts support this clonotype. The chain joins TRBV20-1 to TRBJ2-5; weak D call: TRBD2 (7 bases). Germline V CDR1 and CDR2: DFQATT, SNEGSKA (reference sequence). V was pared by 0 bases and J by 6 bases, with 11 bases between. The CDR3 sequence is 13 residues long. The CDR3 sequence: CSARDGGRKTQYF. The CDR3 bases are TGCAGTGCTAGAGACGGGGGGCGAAAGACCCAGTACTTC.

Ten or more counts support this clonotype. The CDR3 region is CASSQPRPVGTYEQYF. CDR3 in DNA: TGTGCCAGCAGCCAGCCGCGCCCGGTCGGTACCTACGAGCAGTACTTC. The rearrangement joins TRBV7-2 to TRBJ2-7, with D unresolved. Germline loops: CDR1 SGHTA, CDR2 FQGNSA. V was trimmed by 5 bases and J by 2 bases, leaving 19 bases between them. This CDR3 is built from 16 residues.

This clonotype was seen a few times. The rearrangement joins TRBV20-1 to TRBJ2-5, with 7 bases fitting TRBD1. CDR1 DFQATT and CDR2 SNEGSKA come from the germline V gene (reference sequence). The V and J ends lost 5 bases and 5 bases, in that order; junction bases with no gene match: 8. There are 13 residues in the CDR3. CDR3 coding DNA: TGCAGTGCTGTGCCAGGGGGTGCGGAGACCCAGTACTTC. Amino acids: CSAVPGGAETQYF.

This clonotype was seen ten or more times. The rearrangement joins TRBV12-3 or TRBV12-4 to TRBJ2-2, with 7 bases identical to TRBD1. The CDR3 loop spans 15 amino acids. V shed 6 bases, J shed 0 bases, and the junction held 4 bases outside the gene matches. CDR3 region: CASSPGQSNTGELFF. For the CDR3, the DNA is TGTGCCAGCAGCCCGGGACAGTCGAACACCGGGGAGCTGTTTTTT.

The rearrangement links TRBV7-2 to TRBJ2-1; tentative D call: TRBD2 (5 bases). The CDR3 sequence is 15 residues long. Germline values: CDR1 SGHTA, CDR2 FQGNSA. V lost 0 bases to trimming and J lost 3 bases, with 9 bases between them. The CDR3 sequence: CASSLAFGSYNEQFF. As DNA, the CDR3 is TGTGCCAGCAGCTTAGCGTTTGGGAGCTACAATGAGCAGTTCTTC.

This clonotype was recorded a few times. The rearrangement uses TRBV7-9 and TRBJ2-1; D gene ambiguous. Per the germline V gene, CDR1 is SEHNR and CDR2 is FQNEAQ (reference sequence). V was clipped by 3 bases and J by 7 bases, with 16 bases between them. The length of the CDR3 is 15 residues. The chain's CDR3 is CASSFPVTAKNEQFF. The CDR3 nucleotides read TGTGCCAGCAGCTTCCCCGTTACGGCAAAGAATGAGCAGTTCTTC.

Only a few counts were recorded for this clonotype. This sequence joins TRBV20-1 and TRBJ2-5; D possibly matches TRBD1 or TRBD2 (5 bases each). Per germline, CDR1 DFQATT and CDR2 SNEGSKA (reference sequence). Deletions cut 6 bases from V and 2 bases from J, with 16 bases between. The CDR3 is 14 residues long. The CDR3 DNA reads TGCAGTGCATCGCCCGGGACCAATCAAGAGACCCAGTACTTC. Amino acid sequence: CSASPGTNQETQYF.

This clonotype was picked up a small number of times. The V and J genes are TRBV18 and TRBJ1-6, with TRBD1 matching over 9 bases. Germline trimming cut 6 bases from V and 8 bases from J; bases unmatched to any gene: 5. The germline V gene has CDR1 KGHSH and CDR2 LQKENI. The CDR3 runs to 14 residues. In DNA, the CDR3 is TGTGCCAGCTCCAGGACAGGGGAAGATTCACCCCTCCACTTT. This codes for CASSRTGEDSPLHF.

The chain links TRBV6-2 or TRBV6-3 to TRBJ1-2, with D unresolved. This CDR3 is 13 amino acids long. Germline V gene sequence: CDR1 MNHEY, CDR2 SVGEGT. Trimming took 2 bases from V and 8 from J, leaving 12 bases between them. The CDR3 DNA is TGTGCCAGCAGTTACCGATGGGCGGGAGGCTACACCTTC. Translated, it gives CASSYRWAGGYTF.

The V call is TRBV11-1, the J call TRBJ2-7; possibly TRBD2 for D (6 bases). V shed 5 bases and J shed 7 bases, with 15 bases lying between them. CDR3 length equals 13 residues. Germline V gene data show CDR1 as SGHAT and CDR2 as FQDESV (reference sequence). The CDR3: CASSPPGGREQYF. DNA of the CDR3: TGTGCCAGCAGCCCACCTGGGGGGAGAGAGCAGTACTTC.

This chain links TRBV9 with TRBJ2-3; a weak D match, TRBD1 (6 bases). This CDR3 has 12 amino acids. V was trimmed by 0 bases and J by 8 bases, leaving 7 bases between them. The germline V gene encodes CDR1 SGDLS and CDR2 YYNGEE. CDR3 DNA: TGTGCCAGCAGCGTAGTAGGGGGTACGCAGTATTTT. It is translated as CASSVVGGTQYF.